The 17 T cell receptor beta chains listed next were all sequenced from one sample in a study of blood T cell repertoires in COVID-19. Profiled with immunoSEQ multiplex PCR; TCRdb holds only in-frame clones, not every one. The sample has 50,000 to 70,000 clones, around nine tenths seen once. The sequenced sample consisted of peripheral blood. The receptors originated from a human donor with active COVID-19. The donor label of this sample is uncertain.

This chain's CDR3 is CASSSMTGDYGYTF. For the CDR3, the DNA is TGTGCCAGCAGTTCGATGACAGGGGACTATGGCTACACCTTC. V usage is TRBV6-5 and J usage is TRBJ1-2; TRBD1 agrees at 8 bases. V shed 4 bases, J shed 3 bases, and the junction held 4 bases outside the gene matches. The germline gives CDR1 MNHEY, CDR2 SVGAGI. The CDR3 has 14 residues.

This clone was counted a single time. J is TRBJ2-5 and V is TRBV7-9; perhaps TRBD1 as D (7 bases). V dropped 1 base and J dropped 2 bases, with 14 bases sitting between them. CDR3 size: 16 residues. Germline CDR1 SEHNR, CDR2 FQNEAQ (reference sequence). In DNA, the CDR3 is TGTGCCAGCAGCTTAGGCGGGGACAGCCAACAAGAGACCCAGTACTTC. As protein: CASSLGGDSQQETQYF. Looking up the rest from reference TRBV7-9 and TRBJ2-5 gives the full variable domain: DTGVSQNPRHKITKRGQNVTFRCDPISEHNRLYWYRQTLGQGPEFLTYFQNEAQLEKSRLLSDRFSAERPKGSFSTLEIQRTEQGDSAMYLCASSLGGDSQQETQYFGPGTRLLVL.

The rearrangement links TRBV9 to TRBJ2-3, with TRBD2 identical over 7 bases. With V trimmed by 4 bases and J by 2 bases, 10 bases remained unmatched. Germline CDR1 is SGDLS and CDR2 is YYNGEE. The CDR3 is 16 amino acids. In nucleotides, the CDR3 is TGTGCCAGCAGCCCCTGGGGACTAATCGACACAGATACGCAGTATTTT. It codes for CASSPWGLIDTDTQYF.

The chain combines TRBV7-2 with TRBJ2-1; TRBD2 matches at 7 bases. The V segment lost 4 bases and the J segment 4 bases; nucleotides outside the gene matches: 10. This CDR3 is 16 amino acids long. Germline assignment: CDR1 SGHTA and CDR2 FQGNSA. As DNA, the CDR3 is TGTGCCAGCAGCTCGCCCCAACTAGCGCCTTACAATGAGCAGTTCTTC. Protein product: CASSSPQLAPYNEQFF.

This clone was observed once. CDR3: CASSPRLAGGQYNEQFF. The CDR3 bases are TGTGCCAGCAGCCCCCGACTAGCGGGGGGGCAGTACAATGAGCAGTTCTTC. The chain employs TRBV5-6 and TRBJ2-1; 14 bases line up with TRBD2. This CDR3 is built from 17 residues. Germline-derived CDR1 and CDR2 are SGHDT and YYEEEE. The V segment lost 4 bases and the J segment 4 bases; nucleotides outside the gene matches: 7.

The genes are TRBV11-1 and TRBJ2-5, with a weak D call TRBD2 (5 bases). The V gene lost 1 base and the J gene lost 5 bases, with 8 bases spanning the gap. Germline loops: CDR1 SGHAT, CDR2 FQDESV (reference sequence). This CDR3 is built from 13 residues. The CDR3 region is CASSLGRRETQYF. CDR3 nucleotides: TGTGCCAGCAGCTTAGGGCGGAGGGAGACCCAGTACTTC. Combining the CDR3 with reference TRBV11-1 and TRBJ2-5 gives the whole variable domain EAEVAQSPRYKITEKSQAVAFWCDPISGHATLYWYRQILGQGPELLVQFQDESVVDDSQLPKDRFSAERLKGVDSTLKIQPAELGDSAMYLCASSLGRRETQYFGPGTRLLVL.

V gene TRBV19 combines with J gene TRBJ2-1; weak D call: TRBD2 (5 bases). CDR3 length: 12 residues. The V end lost 5 bases, the J end lost 7 bases, and 9 bases lay between the germline ends. From germline, CDR1 is LNHDA and CDR2 SQIVND (reference sequence). The CDR3 reads CASSLGMNEQFF. CDR3 DNA sequence: TGTGCCAGTAGTCTCGGGATGAATGAGCAGTTCTTC.

The chain couples TRBV7-2 to TRBJ2-1; 14 bases are a match to TRBD2. CDR3 length: 17 amino acids. Germline CDR1 reads SGHTA; CDR2 reads FQGNSA. With V trimmed by 1 base and J by 4 bases, 3 bases remained unmatched. CDR3 protein: CASSLVGLAGAYNEQFF. The CDR3 DNA is TGTGCCAGCAGCTTAGTGGGACTAGCGGGAGCGTACAATGAGCAGTTCTTC.

The V gene is TRBV15, the J gene TRBJ1-6; D may be TRBD1 (6 bases). V lost 5 bases and J 10 bases, leaving 12 bases between the germline ends. Germline V gene lookup returns CDR1 LNHNV and CDR2 YYDKDF (reference sequence). The CDR3 is made up of 13 amino acids. CDR3 coding DNA: TGTGCCACCAGCGCTCGACAGGAGTCACCCCTCCACTTT. This encodes CATSARQESPLHF.

In its sample, this clone was seen a few times. This chain connects TRBV11-1 to TRBJ1-5; 8 nucleotides match TRBD1. The germline CDR1 and CDR2 sequences are SGHAT and FQDESV (reference sequence). V lost 0 bases, J lost 9 bases, and 10 bases stayed unmatched. The CDR3 runs to 16 residues. The CDR3 spells CASSLAPRGRFGPQHF. The CDR3 DNA reads as TGTGCCAGCAGCTTAGCACCCAGGGGGCGGTTCGGGCCCCAGCATTTT.

The chain has TRBV7-3 and TRBJ2-1, with TRBD2 as a possible D gene (6 bases). Germline V gene lookup returns CDR1 SGHTA and CDR2 FQGTGA. The germline V and J ends were trimmed by 1 base and 7 bases, with 11 bases remaining between them. This CDR3 spans 14 amino acids. The chain's CDR3 is CASSLNSGRNEQFF. DNA of the CDR3: TGTGCCAGCAGCTTAAATTCGGGGAGGAATGAGCAGTTCTTC.

The V call is TRBV18, the J call TRBJ2-7; D is unclear. The CDR3 loop spans 13 amino acids. V was clipped by 2 bases and J by 0 bases, with 5 bases between them. The germline CDR1 and CDR2 sequences are KGHSH and LQKENI. The CDR3 here is CASSPSNSYEQYF. The DNA for the CDR3 is TGTGCCAGCTCACCATCCAACTCCTACGAGCAGTACTTC.

The chain couples TRBV10-3 to TRBJ2-7, with TRBD2 matching 12 bases. The CDR3 has 16 amino acids. The germline V gene has CDR1 ENHRY and CDR2 SYGVKD. The trim removed 4 bases at V and 2 bases at J, leaving 6 bases unmatched. The CDR3 protein is CAISGAASGRAYEQYF. For the CDR3, the DNA is TGTGCCATCAGTGGGGCGGCTAGCGGGAGGGCCTACGAGCAGTACTTC.

The chain recombines TRBV5-4 with TRBJ1-2, with 11 bases matching TRBD1. CDR3 length: 12 amino acids. CDR1 is SGHNT and CDR2 is YYREEE in the germline V gene (reference sequence). Trimming at V came to 4 bases and at J to 7 bases, leaving 0 bases not matched to a gene. CDR3: CASSGTGGGYTF. DNA of the CDR3: TGTGCCAGCAGCGGGACAGGGGGTGGCTACACCTTC.

The chain uses TRBV3-1 (or the pseudogene TRBV3-2) and TRBJ2-1; tentatively, D is TRBD2 (6 bases). CDR1 LGHDT and CDR2 YNNKEL come from the germline V gene (reference sequence). V lost 3 bases and J lost 0, with 9 bases in between. The CDR3 has 15 amino acids. CDR3 residues: CASSQGGSSYNEQFF. CDR3 sequence (DNA): TGTGCCAGCAGCCAGGGGGGTAGCTCCTACAATGAGCAGTTCTTC.

The rearrangement links TRBV6-5 to TRBJ1-1; 7 nucleotides line up with TRBD1. CDR1 is MNHEY, CDR2 SVGAGI, per germline. This CDR3 is built from 16 residues. V lost 4 bases to trimming and J lost 0 bases; unmatched junction nucleotides: 8. CDR3 amino acids: CASSWTPDRMNTEAFF. The CDR3 region has the DNA TGTGCCAGCAGTTGGACCCCGGACAGGATGAACACTGAAGCTTTCTTT.

This rearrangement joins TRBV24-1 to TRBJ2-7, with 9 bases that match TRBD1. The germline gives CDR1 KGHDR, CDR2 SFDVKD. CDR3 length equals 13 residues. V trimming: 12 bases; J trimming: 2 bases; junction bases outside the gene matches: 7. CDR3 region: CAVSQGATYEQYF. CDR3 coding DNA: TGTGCCGTATCACAGGGGGCCACCTACGAGCAGTACTTC.